This T cell receptor (beta chain) appears in the sequencing data of a study of T-cell reconstitution after alpha-beta-depleted transplantation in children. This sample's TCRbeta library carried unique molecular identifier barcodes. TCRdb processed the PCR reads anew with MiXCR; each CDR3 protein has one entry. This table holds about 610,000 distinct CDR3 sequences, roughly 10% found once. The CDR3 is 14 amino acids. CDR1 is WSHSY, CDR2 SAAADI, per germline. The germline V and J ends were trimmed by 7 bases and 2 bases, with 13 bases remaining between them. The input for sequencing was PBMCs from the stem cell graft donor, taken from the stem cell graft. This chain joins TRBV10-2 and TRBJ2-3; D unclear. The source is a human donor who donated a stem cell graft to a child with acute myeloid leukemia. The CDR3 bases are TGCGCCAGCACCTTAGGGCCTTACACAGATACGCAGTATTTT. This gives the protein CASTLGPYTDTQYF.